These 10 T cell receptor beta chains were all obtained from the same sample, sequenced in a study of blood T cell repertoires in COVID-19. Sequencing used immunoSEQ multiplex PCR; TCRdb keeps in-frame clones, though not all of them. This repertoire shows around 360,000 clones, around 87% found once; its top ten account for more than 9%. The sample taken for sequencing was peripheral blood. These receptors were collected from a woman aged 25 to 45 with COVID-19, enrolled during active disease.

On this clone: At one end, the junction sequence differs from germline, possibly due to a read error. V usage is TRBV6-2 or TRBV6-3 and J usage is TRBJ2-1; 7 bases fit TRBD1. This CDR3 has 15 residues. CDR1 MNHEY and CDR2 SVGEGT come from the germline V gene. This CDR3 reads CASTYGQDSYNEQFF. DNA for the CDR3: TGTGCCAGCACTTACGGACAGGACTCCTACAATGAGCAGTTCTTC.

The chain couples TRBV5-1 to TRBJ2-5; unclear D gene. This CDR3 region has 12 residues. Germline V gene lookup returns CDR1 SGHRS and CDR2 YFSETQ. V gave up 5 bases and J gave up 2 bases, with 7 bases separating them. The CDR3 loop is CASRQPQETQYF. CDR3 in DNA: TGCGCCAGCAGACAGCCTCAAGAGACCCAGTACTTC. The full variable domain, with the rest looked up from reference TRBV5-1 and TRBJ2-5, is KAGVTQTPRYLIKTRGQQVTLSCSPISGHRSVSWYQQTPGQGLQFLFEYFSETQRNKGNFPGRFSGRQFSNSRSEMNVSTLELGDSALYLCASRQPQETQYFGPGTRLLVL.

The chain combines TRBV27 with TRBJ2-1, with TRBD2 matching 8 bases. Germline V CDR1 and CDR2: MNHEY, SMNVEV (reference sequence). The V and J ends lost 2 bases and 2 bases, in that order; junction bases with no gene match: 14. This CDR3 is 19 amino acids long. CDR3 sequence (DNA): TGTGCCAGCAGTTTAAGACCCCCGGGGGGGAACTTCGCCTACAATGAGCAGTTCTTC. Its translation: CASSLRPPGGNFAYNEQFF.

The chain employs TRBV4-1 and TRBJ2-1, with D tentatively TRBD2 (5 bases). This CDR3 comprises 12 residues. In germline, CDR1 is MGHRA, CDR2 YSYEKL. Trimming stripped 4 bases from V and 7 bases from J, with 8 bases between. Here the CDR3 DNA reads TGCGCCAGCAGCCTTTTAGCGAATGAGCAGTTCTTC. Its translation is CASSLLANEQFF.

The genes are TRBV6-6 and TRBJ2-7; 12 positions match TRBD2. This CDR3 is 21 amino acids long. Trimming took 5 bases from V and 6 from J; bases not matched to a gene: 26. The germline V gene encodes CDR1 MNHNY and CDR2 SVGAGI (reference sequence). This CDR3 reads CASSRTQTGVKLAGGDGEQYF. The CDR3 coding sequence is TGTGCCAGCAGTCGTACCCAAACAGGGGTTAAACTAGCGGGAGGAGATGGCGAGCAGTACTTC.

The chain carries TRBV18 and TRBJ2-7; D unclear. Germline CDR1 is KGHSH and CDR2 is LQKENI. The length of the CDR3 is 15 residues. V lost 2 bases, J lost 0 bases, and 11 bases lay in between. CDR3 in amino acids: CASSPNEVSSYEQYF. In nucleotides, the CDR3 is TGTGCCAGCTCACCAAACGAGGTTAGCTCCTACGAGCAGTACTTC. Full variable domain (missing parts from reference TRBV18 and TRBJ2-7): NAGVMQNPRHLVRRRGQEARLRCSPMKGHSHVYWYRQLPEEGLKFMVYLQKENIIDESGMPKERFSAEFPKEGPSILRIQQVVRGDSAAYFCASSPNEVSSYEQYFGPGTRLTVT.

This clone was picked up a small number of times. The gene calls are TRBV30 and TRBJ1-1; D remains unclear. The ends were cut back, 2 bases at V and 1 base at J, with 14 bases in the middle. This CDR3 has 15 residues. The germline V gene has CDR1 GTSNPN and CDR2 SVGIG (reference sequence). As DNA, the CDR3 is TGTGCCTGGAGTTCTCTCTCGAGCGGGAACACTGAAGCTTTCTTT. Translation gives CAWSSLSSGNTEAFF.

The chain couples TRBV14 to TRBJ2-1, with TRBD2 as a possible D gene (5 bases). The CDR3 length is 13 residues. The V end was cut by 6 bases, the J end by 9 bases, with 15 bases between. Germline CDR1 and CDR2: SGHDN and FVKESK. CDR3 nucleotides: TGTGCCAGCAGTCTTAACTCTGAGGGTGAGCAGTTCTTC. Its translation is CASSLNSEGEQFF.

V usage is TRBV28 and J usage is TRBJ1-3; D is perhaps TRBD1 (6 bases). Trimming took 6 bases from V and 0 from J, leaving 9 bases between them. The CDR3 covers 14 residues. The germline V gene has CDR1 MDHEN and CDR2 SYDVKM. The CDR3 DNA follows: TGTGCCAGCAGGGACAGTCTCTCTGGAAACACCATATATTTT. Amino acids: CASRDSLSGNTIYF.

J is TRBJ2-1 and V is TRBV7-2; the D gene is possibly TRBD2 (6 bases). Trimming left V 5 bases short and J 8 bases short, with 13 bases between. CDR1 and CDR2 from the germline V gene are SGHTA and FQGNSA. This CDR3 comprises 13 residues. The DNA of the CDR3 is TGTGCCAGCAGCCGTCAACCGGGGGATGAGCAGTTCTTC. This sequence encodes CASSRQPGDEQFF.